This T cell receptor beta chain is drawn from a study of spatial heterogeneity in lung cancer. General study results and limits: Blood carried ubiquitous expanded tumor TCRs more at resection than follow-up.

Remarks on this clonotype: The antigen remains unidentified.

TCRdb reprocessed the 5' RACE reads with MiXCR, giving one entry per CDR3 protein. The repertoire includes roughly 20,000 distinct CDR3 sequences, around 4.3% of them detected once, and nearly 7.5% sits in the top ten. Described time point: sample taken at primary tumor resection. Whole RNA, isolated from tumor, nontumor lung or frozen PBMC, was sequenced without prior sorting. The source of this sequence is a male donor with early-stage non-small cell lung cancer. The starting material was PBMCs, obtained at surgery.

CDR3 sequence: CASSSQMNTEAFF. CDR3 sequence (DNA): TGTGCCAGTAGTAGTCAGATGAACACTGAAGCTTTCTTT. This sequence joins TRBV19 and TRBJ1-1; no definite D call. This CDR3 has 13 amino acids. The germline gives CDR1 LNHDA, CDR2 SQIVND (reference sequence). Trimming shortened V by 4 bases and J by 0 bases, and 6 bases separated the two germline ends.